Shown below are 18 T cell receptor beta chains from a single sample sequenced in a study of T cells in Graves' hyperthyroidism and ophthalmopathy. TCR beta CDR3 regions were amplified from RNA transcripts. The HTBI set primed first-round TCR CDR3 RT-PCR. Each CDR3 protein is one row after TCRdb ran MiXCR on the multiplex PCR reads. The sample shows roughly 570,000 distinct CDR3 sequences, around 42% of them seen only once. The sample taken for sequencing was peripheral blood or thyroid tissue (not recorded which). The receptors shown here come from a woman aged 18-29 years with Graves' hyperthyroidism.

The rearrangement joins TRBV2 to TRBJ2-7; 8 bases line up with TRBD2. V lost 8 bases to trimming and J lost 1 base; unmatched junction nucleotides: 10. The CDR3 is made up of 15 amino acids. Germline V gene data show CDR1 as SNHLY and CDR2 as FYNNEI. CDR3 residues: CASGGTREGSYEQYF. CDR3 nucleotides: TGTGCCAGCGGAGGAACTCGGGAGGGGTCCTACGAGCAGTACTTC.

This clonotype was counted between two and nine times. The rearrangement uses TRBV19 and TRBJ1-1; D perhaps matches TRBD1 (6 bases). The CDR3 covers 18 residues. Per germline, CDR1 LNHDA and CDR2 SQIVND (reference sequence). The germline V and J ends were trimmed by 6 bases and 0 bases, with 23 bases remaining between them. CDR3 coding DNA: TGTGCCAGTAGGAAGGGGGGGGGGGGCAATTGGGTGAACACTGAAGCTTTCTTT. This codes for CASRKGGGGNWVNTEAFF.

This clonotype came up many times. This CDR3 reads CASKQRGDTEAFF. The CDR3 DNA reads TGTGCCAGTAAACAGCGGGGAGACACTGAAGCTTTCTTT. The chain combines TRBV19 with TRBJ1-1, with D unresolved. Germline CDR1 is LNHDA and CDR2 is SQIVND (reference sequence). Trimming removed 7 bases at V and 3 bases at J, with 12 bases between. The CDR3 consists of 13 residues.

Ten or more counts support this clonotype. J is TRBJ2-5 and V is TRBV11-2; 7 bases match TRBD2. CDR3 length equals 16 residues. The trim removed 5 bases at V and 4 bases at J, leaving 13 bases unmatched. From germline, CDR1 is SGHAT and CDR2 FQNNGV. Here the CDR3 DNA reads TGTGCCAGCAGCGAGGCTAACGGCGGGGGAGGAGAGACCCAGTACTTC. As protein: CASSEANGGGGETQYF. The full variable domain, in which reference TRBV11-2 and TRBJ2-5 provide the parts outside the CDR3, is EAGVAQSPRYKIIEKRQSVAFWCNPISGHATLYWYQQILGQGPKLLIQFQNNGVVDDSQLPKDRFSAERLKGVDSTLKIQPAKLEDSAVYLCASSEANGGGGETQYFGPGTRLLVL.

This clonotype was detected many times. The chain uses TRBV2 and TRBJ2-5, with 10 bases matching TRBD2. Losses at the gene ends were 6 bases for V and 7 bases for J; bases not matched to a gene: 11. The CDR3 is 15 amino acids. Germline V gene sequence: CDR1 SNHLY, CDR2 FYNNEI. CDR3 region: CASSAVGAGGTTQYF. In DNA form, the CDR3 reads TGTGCCAGCAGCGCCGTCGGAGCGGGAGGGACGACCCAGTACTTC.

The table lists this clonotype with many counts. This sequence joins TRBV9 and TRBJ1-1; TRBD1 is a possible D gene (6 bases). Germline V gene data show CDR1 as SGDLS and CDR2 as YYNGEE. The CDR3 extends over 15 amino acids. V lost 0 bases and J 7 bases, leaving 16 bases between the germline ends. The chain's CDR3 is CASSVENTGLGEAFF. The CDR3 nucleotides read TGTGCCAGCAGCGTAGAAAACACAGGGTTGGGTGAAGCTTTCTTT.

The chain uses TRBV24-1 and TRBJ2-5; 14 bases map to TRBD2. CDR1 KGHDR and CDR2 SFDVKD come from the germline V gene. Unmatched junction bases numbered 7, after V lost 9 bases and J lost 5 bases. CDR3 length equals 15 residues. Here the CDR3 reads CATRGTSGSQETQYF. CDR3 sequence (DNA): TGTGCCACCCGGGGGACTAGCGGGAGCCAGGAGACCCAGTACTTC.

The CDR3, as DNA: TGCAGCGTGGGACAAGCCTCCTACGAGCAGTACTTC. This codes for CSVGQASYEQYF. This rearrangement joins TRBV29-1 to TRBJ2-7; tentative D call: TRBD1 (6 bases). Germline lookup yields CDR1 SQVTM and CDR2 ANQGSEA. V was shortened by 6 bases and J by 0 bases, with 9 bases between the two germline ends. The CDR3 runs 12 residues.

This clonotype was seen just once. The chain recombines TRBV7-3 with TRBJ1-2; 9 bases match TRBD1. Germline CDR1 and CDR2: SGHTA and FQGTGA. CDR3 length equals 16 residues. The V gene end was trimmed by 5 bases and the J gene end by 4 bases; junction bases not matched to a gene: 11. The CDR3 sequence: CASSPGQGPRGYGYTF. The CDR3 DNA reads TGTGCCAGCAGCCCGGGACAGGGACCTAGAGGCTATGGCTACACCTTC.

This clonotype was observed once. This CDR3 fails to terminate in the conserved phenylalanine or tryptophan, so it likely reflects a read error. J is TRBJ2-7 and V is TRBV19, with a possible D match to TRBD2 (6 bases). The DNA matches TRBJ2-1 better at its end, which makes the J call doubtful. Germline loops: CDR1 LNHDA, CDR2 SQIVND (reference sequence). The CDR3 totals 14 residues. As DNA, the CDR3 is TGTGCCAGTAGTCAAGAGCGGGCTAACTACGAGCAGTTCTCC. Translation gives CASSQERANYEQFS.

For this clonotype: Being one base from a much bigger clone, this may be a read error. The chain is built from TRBV7-9 and TRBJ1-1; D is unclear. The V gene's germline CDR1 is SEHNR and CDR2 FQNEAQ (reference sequence). The CDR3 length is 15 residues. This chain's CDR3 is CASGLVSGMRTEAFF. As DNA, the CDR3 is TGTGCCAGCGGCTTAGTTTCGGGAATGAGGACTGAAGCTTTCTTT.

This clonotype was counted between two and nine times. It may be a read error: a sequence one base away is much more abundant. The V and J genes are TRBV12-3 or TRBV12-4 and TRBJ1-1; D call uncertain. The V end was cut by 6 bases, the J end by 11 bases, with 13 bases between. This CDR3 is 11 amino acids long. The DNA of the CDR3 is TGTGCCAGCAGGGAGGGCGGTCACGCTTTCTTT. This sequence encodes CASREGGHAFF.

The rearrangement links TRBV5-8 to TRBJ2-1, with D perhaps TRBD2 (5 bases). The germline CDR1 and CDR2 sequences are SGHTS and YDEGEE. Trimming left V 4 bases short and J 4 bases short, with 9 bases between. The CDR3 consists of 13 residues. The CDR3 DNA reads as TGTGCCAGCAGCCAAAGCGGATACAATGAGCAGTTCTTC. Protein: CASSQSGYNEQFF.

This clonotype was recorded once. The rearrangement links TRBV5-4 to TRBJ2-5; D possibly corresponds to TRBD2 (6 bases). This CDR3 has 14 amino acids. CDR1 and CDR2 from the germline V gene are SGHNT and YYREEE (reference sequence). V was shortened by 0 bases and J by 5 bases, with 11 bases between the two germline ends. CDR3 region: CASSLGAGWETQYF. The CDR3, as DNA: TGTGCCAGCAGCTTGGGGGCGGGATGGGAGACCCAGTACTTC.

In its sample, this clonotype was seen many times. The chain couples TRBV19 to TRBJ1-6, with a weak D call TRBD1 (6 bases). The germline V and J ends were trimmed by 2 bases and 8 bases, with 13 bases remaining between them. This CDR3 contains 15 residues. Germline V CDR1 and CDR2: LNHDA, SQIVND (reference sequence). The CDR3 spells CASSILQGVDSPLHF. CDR3 nucleotides: TGTGCCAGTAGTATACTACAGGGTGTAGATTCACCCCTCCACTTT.

The V call is TRBV7-9, the J call TRBJ2-3, with 7 bases aligning to TRBD1. V was clipped by 4 bases and J by 1 base; unmatched bases: 5. There are 15 residues in the CDR3. Looked up from germline, CDR1 is SEHNR and CDR2 is FQNEAQ (reference sequence). The CDR3 nucleotides are TGTGCCAGCAGCTCGACAGGGTTTCGCACAGATACGCAGTATTTT. The encoded protein is CASSSTGFRTDTQYF.

With regard to this clonotype: A much larger clone differs from this one at a single base, so this may be a read error. V gene TRBV2 combines with J gene TRBJ1-5, with a weak D call TRBD1 (6 bases). This CDR3 has 15 residues. CDR1 is SNHLY and CDR2 is FYNNEI in the germline V gene. V dropped 0 bases and J dropped 5 bases, with 11 bases sitting between them. DNA for the CDR3: TGTGCCAGCAGTGAAGCAGGGGGGGATCATCAGCCCCAGCATTTT. Its protein product is CASSEAGGDHQPQHF.

The chain carries TRBV7-2 and TRBJ2-3, with 7 bases matching TRBD2. CDR1 is SGHTA and CDR2 is FQGNSA in the germline V gene. J was trimmed by 0 bases and V by 6 bases; bases with no gene match: 6. The CDR3 covers 15 residues. The CDR3, as DNA: TGTGCCAGCAGGTGGGGGGGAACTAGCACAGATACGCAGTATTTT. Its translation: CASRWGGTSTDTQYF.